This TCR beta chain was identified in a study of OX40 agonist ivuxolimab in advanced cancers. About the research overall: Ivuxolimab doses were 0.01, 0.1, 0.3, 1.5, 3 or 10 mg/kg every 2 weeks. Those enrolled were approximately 87% male, with a mean age of about 60 years and ages from roughly 23 to 79.

Peripheral blood came from all dose cohorts at three timepoints. Repertoires were generated with immunoSEQ multiplex PCR, while TCRdb's copy carries only in-frame clones and drops some. The sample consists of over 50,000 clones, more than 75% of them appearing once. With 0 bases removed from V and 3 bases from J, the gap between germline ends came to 11 bases. Germline loops: CDR1 SGHTA, CDR2 FQGTGA. This CDR3 has 15 amino acids. The V and J genes are TRBV7-3 and TRBJ1-2, with D possibly TRBD1 on 5 matching bases. This TCR was sampled from an adult with an advanced solid tumor such as melanoma, head and neck, liver or kidney cancer. Here the sequenced sample was CD4+ or CD8+ T cells sorted from blood, taken in a trial of the OX40 agonist ivuxolimab. The CDR3 DNA reads as TGTGCCAGCAGCTTAACAGGCCAGGGCGACTATGGCTACACCTTC. It yields the protein CASSLTGQGDYGYTF. Variable domain in full (rest from reference TRBV7-3 and TRBJ1-2): GAGVSQTPSNKVTEKGKYVELRCDPISGHTALYWYRQSLGQGPEFLIYFQGTGAADDSGLPNDRFFAVRPEGSVSTLKIQRTERGDSAVYLCASSLTGQGDYGYTFGSGTRLTVV.